One and the same sample provided the 13 T cell receptor beta chains below, sequenced in a study of T cells after yellow fever vaccination. TCRdb processed the 5' RACE reads anew with MiXCR; each CDR3 protein has one entry. The sample shows about 29,000 distinct CDR3 sequences, around 5% of them seen only once. This sample comprised CD8+ T cells sorted from PBMCs, obtained 10 days after the yellow fever booster vaccination. Source of these receptors: a man aged 25-45 years who received the YFV17D yellow fever vaccine.

This clonotype was recorded many times. The chain combines TRBV4-3 with TRBJ1-5; possible D gene TRBD1, 6 bases. The CDR3 is 16 amino acids. From germline, CDR1 is LGHNA and CDR2 YSLEER. Trimming shortened V by 0 bases and J by 8 bases, and 17 bases separated the two germline ends. CDR3 nucleotides: TGCGCCAGCAGCCAAGATGTAAGTTACAGGGCTGAGCCCCAGCATTTT. It translates to CASSQDVSYRAEPQHF.

This clonotype was observed many times. V gene TRBV3-1 combines with J gene TRBJ1-2; TRBD1 aligns across 10 bases. Germline lookup yields CDR1 LGHDT and CDR2 YNNKEL (reference sequence). The CDR3 sequence is 16 residues long. Unmatched junction bases numbered 6, after V lost 2 bases and J lost 3 bases. In nucleotides, the CDR3 is TGTGCCAGCAGCCAACAGGGACAGGGGAGATACTATGGCTACACCTTC. Its translation: CASSQQGQGRYYGYTF. The full variable domain, in which reference TRBV3-1 and TRBJ1-2 provide the parts outside the CDR3, is DTAVSQTPKYLVTQMGNDKSIKCEQNLGHDTMYWYKQDSKKFLKIMFSYNNKELIINETVPNRFSPKSPDKAHLNLHINSLELGDSAVYFCASSQQGQGRYYGYTFGSGTRLTVV.

Details on this clonotype: This may come from a read error, since a much larger clone is one base off. The CDR3 here is CAGSLRQEQFF. The CDR3 nucleotides are TGTGCCGGCAGCTTACGACAAGAGCAGTTCTTC. The J gene is TRBJ2-1, the V gene TRBV7-8, with D uncertain. This CDR3 has 11 amino acids. CDR1 and CDR2 (germline): SGHVS, FQNEAQ.

This clonotype was seen ten or more times. V and J are TRBV4-3 and TRBJ2-7, with 9 bases that match TRBD2. J was trimmed by 4 bases and V by 2 bases; bases with no gene match: 6. Per germline, CDR1 LGHNA and CDR2 YSLEER. The CDR3 consists of 15 residues. CDR3 residues: CASSQFSGSTYEQYF. CDR3 nucleotide sequence: TGCGCCAGCAGCCAATTTAGCGGGAGTACGTACGAGCAGTACTTC.

This clonotype occurred many times. The chain is built from TRBV7-9 and TRBJ1-2; no clear D. The CDR3 is 13 residues long. In germline, CDR1 is SEHNR, CDR2 FQNEAQ (reference sequence). The V gene lost 10 bases and the J gene lost 4 bases, with 16 bases spanning the gap. The CDR3 nucleotides are TGTGCCACCTCGGGAATTCTTTCCTATGGCTACACCTTC. It yields the protein CATSGILSYGYTF.

This clonotype was picked up many times. This CDR3 is CSGSTSGSYNEQFF. The CDR3 nucleotides read TGCAGCGGTTCGACTAGCGGCTCCTACAATGAGCAGTTCTTC. The J gene is TRBJ2-1, the V gene TRBV29-1; 9 nucleotides align to TRBD2. Germline V lookup: CDR1 SQVTM, CDR2 ANQGSEA. There are 14 residues in the CDR3. Trimming took 7 bases from V and 0 from J; bases not matched to a gene: 4.

The sample holds many counts of this clonotype. The chain carries TRBV6-2 or TRBV6-3 and TRBJ1-1, with D unresolved. Germline lookup yields CDR1 MNHEY and CDR2 SVGEGT. V dropped 2 bases and J dropped 0 bases, with 1 base sitting between them. CDR3 length: 12 amino acids. CDR3 in DNA: TGTGCCAGCAGTTACCTGAACACTGAAGCTTTCTTT. Protein product: CASSYLNTEAFF.

This clonotype was detected many times. At one boundary the junction diverges from the germline segment, which might be a read error. V gene TRBV5-1 combines with J gene TRBJ2-7, with 7 bases identical to TRBD2. The germline CDR1 and CDR2 sequences are SGHRS and YFSETQ. The CDR3 has 11 amino acids. CDR3 sequence reads: CASSLAGEQYF. CDR3 sequence (DNA): TGTGCCAGCAGCTTAGCGGGCGAGCAGTACTTC. Full variable domain (rest looked up from reference TRBV5-1 and TRBJ2-7): KAGVTQTPRYLIKTRGQQVTLSCSPISGHRSVSWYQQTPGQGLQFLFEYFSETQRNKGNFPGRFSGRQFSNSRSEMNVSTLELGDSALYLCASSLAGEQYFGPGTRLTVT.

Many counts were recorded for this clonotype. The chain combines TRBV7-2 with TRBJ1-6; D gene uncertain. The CDR3 has 12 amino acids. V lost 3 bases and J lost 10, with 7 bases in between. In germline, CDR1 is SGHTA, CDR2 FQGNSA. CDR3 in amino acids: CASSLAISPLHF. For the CDR3, the DNA is TGTGCCAGCAGCTTGGCAATATCACCCCTCCACTTT.

This clonotype showed up many times. CDR3 DNA: TGTGCCAGCAGCCAAGAAGTCTGGGGGAGGGACATAACATCTGGGGCCAACGTCCTGACTTTC. This codes for CASSQEVWGRDITSGANVLTF. This sequence joins TRBV3-1 and TRBJ2-6; weak D call: TRBD2 (7 bases). This CDR3 comprises 21 residues. Looked up from germline, CDR1 is LGHDT and CDR2 is YNNKEL (reference sequence). V was shortened by 0 bases and J by 1 base, with 22 bases between the two germline ends.

V gene TRBV6-6 combines with J gene TRBJ2-1; unclear D gene. Per germline, CDR1 MNHNY and CDR2 SVGAGI (reference sequence). The CDR3 sequence is 11 residues long. The CDR3 sequence: CTRSYSNEQFF. The CDR3 nucleotides are TGTACCCGCAGTTATAGCAATGAGCAGTTCTTC.

This clonotype has ten or more counts. The rearrangement uses TRBV2 and TRBJ2-2; 8 positions match TRBD1. Germline lookup yields CDR1 SNHLY and CDR2 FYNNEI. V lost 6 bases to trimming and J lost 7 bases; unmatched junction nucleotides: 4. This CDR3 spans 13 amino acids. The CDR3 DNA reads TGTGCCAGCAGACAGGGGGATGGCGGGGAGCTGTTTTTT. This gives the protein CASRQGDGGELFF.

This clonotype was observed many times. CDR3 region: CASSGSWVYGYTF. In DNA, the CDR3 is TGTGCCAGCAGCGGGAGTTGGGTCTATGGCTACACCTTC. The chain has TRBV7-9 and TRBJ1-2; D is unresolved. This CDR3 is 13 amino acids long. Trimming left V 5 bases short and J 4 bases short, with 11 bases between. In germline, CDR1 is SEHNR, CDR2 FQNEAQ (reference sequence).